This TCR beta chain was captured in a study of cytomegalovirus exposure and HLA in healthy donors. Vbeta (60) and Jbeta (13) primers were used in the PCR. The method was immunoSEQ multiplex PCR; TCRdb's version includes in-frame clones alone and lacks a portion of them. Among around 130,000 clones, roughly 90% were seen once, and the ten largest hold 0.5% to 0.65%. The germline V gene has CDR1 SGHAT and CDR2 FQNNGV. This CDR3 is 15 amino acids long. V was trimmed by 3 bases and J by 0 bases, leaving 11 bases between them. The origin of this receptor is a woman in her forties in good health and CMV-seronegative. The rearrangement joins TRBV11-2 to TRBJ1-1, with D possibly being TRBD1 (5 bases). Source material: PBMCs. CDR3 DNA sequence: TGTGCCAGCAGCTTCCCCGGGACTTTGAACACTGAAGCTTTCTTT. It specifies CASSFPGTLNTEAFF.